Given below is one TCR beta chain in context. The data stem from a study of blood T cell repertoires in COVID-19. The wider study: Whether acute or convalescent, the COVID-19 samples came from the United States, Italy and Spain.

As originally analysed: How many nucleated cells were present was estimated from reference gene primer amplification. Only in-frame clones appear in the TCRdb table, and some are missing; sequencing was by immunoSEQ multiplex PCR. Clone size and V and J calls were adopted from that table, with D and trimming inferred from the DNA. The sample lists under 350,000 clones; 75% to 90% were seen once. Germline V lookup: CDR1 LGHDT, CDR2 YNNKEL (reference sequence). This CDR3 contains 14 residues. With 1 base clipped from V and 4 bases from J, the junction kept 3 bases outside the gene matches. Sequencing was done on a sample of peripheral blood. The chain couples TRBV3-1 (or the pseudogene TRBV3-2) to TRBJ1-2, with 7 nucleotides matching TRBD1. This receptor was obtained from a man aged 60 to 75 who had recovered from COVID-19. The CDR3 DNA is TGTGCCAGCAGCCAAGCCGGGACAGTCTATGGCTACACCTTC. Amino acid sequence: CASSQAGTVYGYTF.